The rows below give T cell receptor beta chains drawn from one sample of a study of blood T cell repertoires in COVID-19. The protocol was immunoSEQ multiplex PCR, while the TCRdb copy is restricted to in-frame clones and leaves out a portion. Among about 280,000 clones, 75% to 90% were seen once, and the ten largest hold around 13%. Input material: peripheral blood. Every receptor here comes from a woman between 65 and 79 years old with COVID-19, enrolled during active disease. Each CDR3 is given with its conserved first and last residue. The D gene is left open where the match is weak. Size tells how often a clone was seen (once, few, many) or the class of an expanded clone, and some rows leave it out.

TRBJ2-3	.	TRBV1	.	TGCACCAGCAGCCTTGAAGGGGGGGACATCCATACGCAGTATTTT	CTSSLEGGDIHTQYF
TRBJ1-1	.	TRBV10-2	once	TGCGCCAGCACAGTCTGGCGGGGCAACACTGAAGCTTTCTTT	CASTVWRGNTEAFF
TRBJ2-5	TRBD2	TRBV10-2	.	TGCGCCAGCGGTGGACTAGCGGGGGAGACCCAGTACTTC	CASGGLAGETQYF
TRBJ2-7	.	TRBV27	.	TGTGCCAGCAGTTTACTCAGACCCATCCCGGGGGAGCAGTACTTC	CASSLLRPIPGEQYF
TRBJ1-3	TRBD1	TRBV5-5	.	TGTGCCAGCAGCTCGGGACAGGGGTCTATCTCTGGAAACACCATATATTTT	CASSSGQGSISGNTIYF
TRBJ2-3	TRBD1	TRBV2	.	TGTGCCAGCAGTTCGGACAGGGGCACAGATACGCAGTATTTT	CASSSDRGTDTQYF
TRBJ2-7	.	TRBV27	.	TGTGCCAGCAGTTTATCAGGGGCGGTCTACGAGCAGTACTTC	CASSLSGAVYEQYF
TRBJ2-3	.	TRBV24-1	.	TGTGCCACCTTGGACTTTCTCACAGATACGCAGTATTTT	CATLDFLTDTQYF
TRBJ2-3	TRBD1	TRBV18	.	TGTGCCAGCTCACCCTCCGGGACAGACCCCACAGATACGCAGTATTTT	CASSPSGTDPTDTQYF
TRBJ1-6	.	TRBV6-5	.	TGTGCCAGCAGTAGGGACACGGTTGATAATTCACCCCTCCACTTT	CASSRDTVDNSPLHF
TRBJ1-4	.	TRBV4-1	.	TGCGCCAGCAGCCCGACTCATAATGAAAAACTGTTTTTT	CASSPTHNEKLFF
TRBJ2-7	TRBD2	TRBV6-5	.	TGTGCCAGCAGCTCCGGACTAGCTATAAACGAGCAGTACTTC	CASSSGLAINEQYF
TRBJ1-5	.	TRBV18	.	TGTGCCAGCTCACCAACAGTTAGCAATCAGCCCCAGCATTTT	CASSPTVSNQPQHF
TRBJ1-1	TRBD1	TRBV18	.	TGTGCCAGCTCACCGGGACAGGGGAGGTACACTGAAGCTTTCTTT	CASSPGQGRYTEAFF
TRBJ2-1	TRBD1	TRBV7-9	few	TGTGCCAGCAGCTTTAGGGACAGGGATCGAGATGAGCAGTTCTTC	CASSFRDRDRDEQFF
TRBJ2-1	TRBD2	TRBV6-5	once	TGTGCCAGCTCAACTAGCGGGGGGACGGGCAATGAGCAGTTCTTC	CASSTSGGTGNEQFF
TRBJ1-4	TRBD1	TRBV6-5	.	TGTGCCAGCAGTTACTCAGAACAGGGGGCGAAACTGTTTTTT	CASSYSEQGAKLFF
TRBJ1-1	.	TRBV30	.	TGTGCCTGGAGTCTCACCTATAGTAACACTGAAGCTTTCTTT	CAWSLTYSNTEAFF
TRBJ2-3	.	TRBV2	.	TGTGCCAGCAAGGCAGGGGCGAGCACAGATACGCAGTATTTT	CASKAGASTDTQYF
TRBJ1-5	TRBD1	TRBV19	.	TGTGCCAGTAGTATAGCGACAGGGGCAGCTTATCAGCCCCAGCATTTT	CASSIATGAAYQPQHF
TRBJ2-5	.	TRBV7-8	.	TGTGCCAGCAGCTTAGGTCGAGGGACCCAGTACTTC	CASSLGRGTQYF
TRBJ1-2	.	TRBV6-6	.	TGTGCCAGCATGTCCGTATTTTATGGCTACACCTTC	CASMSVFYGYTF
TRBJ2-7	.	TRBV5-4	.	TGTGCCAGCAGCTTGGGCGGGGAGACCTACGAGCAGTACTTC	CASSLGGETYEQYF
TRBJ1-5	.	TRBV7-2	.	TGTGCCAGCAGCTTAAACCAGGGCCCCTCTCAGCCCCAGCATTTT	CASSLNQGPSQPQHF
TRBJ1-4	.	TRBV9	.	TGTGCCAGCAGCGGGTCAGGGGCAACTAATGAAAAACTGTTTTTT	CASSGSGATNEKLFF
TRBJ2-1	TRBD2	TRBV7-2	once	TGTGCCAGCAGCACCGGATGGACTAGCTACAACAATGAGCAGTTCTTC	CASSTGWTSYNNEQFF
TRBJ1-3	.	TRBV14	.	TGTGCCAGCAGCCAAGATGCGGGTGGAAACACCATATATTTT	CASSQDAGGNTIYF
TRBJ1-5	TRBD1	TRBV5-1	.	TGCGCCAGCAGCTTCGGGACAGATAATCAGCCCCAGCATTTT	CASSFGTDNQPQHF
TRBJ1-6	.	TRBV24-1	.	TGTGCCACCAGTGACGGACAGTTTAATAATTCACCCCTCCACTTT	CATSDGQFNNSPLHF
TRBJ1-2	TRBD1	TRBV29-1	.	TGCAGCGCTAATCCGACAGGGTCTTTTTATGGCTACACCTTC	CSANPTGSFYGYTF
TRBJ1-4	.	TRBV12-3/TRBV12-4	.	TGTGCCAGCAGGCCAGGGTTACAAAAACTGTTTTTT	CASRPGLQKLFF
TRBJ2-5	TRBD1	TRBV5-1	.	TGCGCCAGCAGCTCCAAAGGGGGCAGCGAGACCCAGTACTTC	CASSSKGGSETQYF
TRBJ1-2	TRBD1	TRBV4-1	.	TGCGCCAGCAGCCAATTGACAGGGGGAAACTATGGCTACACCTTC	CASSQLTGGNYGYTF
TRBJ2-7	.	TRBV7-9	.	TGTGCCAGCGTCGCGGGTGGAGGGGACGAGCAGTACTTC	CASVAGGGDEQYF
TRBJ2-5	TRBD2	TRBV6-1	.	TGTGCCAGCAGTGATCCGACTAGCGGGGGTGGGGAGACCCAGTACTTC	CASSDPTSGGGETQYF
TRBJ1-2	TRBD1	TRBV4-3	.	TGCGCCAGCAGCCAAGAAGACAGGGTCGGGCGGTATGGCTACACCTTC	CASSQEDRVGRYGYTF
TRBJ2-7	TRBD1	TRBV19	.	TGTGCCAGTAGTTTATCCGGGACAGGGATCGTCGAGCAGTACTTC	CASSLSGTGIVEQYF
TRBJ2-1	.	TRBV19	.	TGTGCCAGTAGTTGGGTCGGGGGGCCGGACGAGCAGTTCTTC	CASSWVGGPDEQFF
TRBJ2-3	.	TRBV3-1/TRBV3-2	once	TGTGCCAGCAGCCAAGGATTCCCGGGTCCCGGGGATACGCAGTATTTT	CASSQGFPGPGDTQYF
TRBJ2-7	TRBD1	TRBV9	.	TGTGCCAGCAGCGTAGTCGAGGGGGCGAACGAGCAGTACTTC	CASSVVEGANEQYF
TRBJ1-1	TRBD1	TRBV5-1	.	TGCGCCAGCAGCCACGGGACAGGGGATACTGAAGCTTTCTTT	CASSHGTGDTEAFF
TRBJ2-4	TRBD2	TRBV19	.	TGTGCCAGTAGTATAGTTAGCGGGGACAAAAACATTCAGTACTTC	CASSIVSGDKNIQYF
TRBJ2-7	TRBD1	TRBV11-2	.	TGTGCCAGCAGCTTAGGACAGGGGGCCTACGAGCAGTACTTC	CASSLGQGAYEQYF
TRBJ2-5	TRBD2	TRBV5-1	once	TGCGCCAGCAGCTTGGCCTATAGGACTAGCGGACAAGAGACCCAGTACTTC	CASSLAYRTSGQETQYF
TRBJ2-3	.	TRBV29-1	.	TGCAGCGTTGTAACGGGGAGTACTAGCACAGATACGCAGTATTTT	CSVVTGSTSTDTQYF
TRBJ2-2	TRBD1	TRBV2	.	TGTGCCAGCAGTGCGCGACAGGGTATGGAGCTGTTTTTT	CASSARQGMELFF
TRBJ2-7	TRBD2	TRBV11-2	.	TGTGCCAGCAGCTTAGCGGGAGGGGGGCAATACGAGCAGTACTTC	CASSLAGGGQYEQYF
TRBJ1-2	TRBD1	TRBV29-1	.	TGCAGCGTTGAAGATACAGGGGTTAACTATGGCTACACCTTC	CSVEDTGVNYGYTF
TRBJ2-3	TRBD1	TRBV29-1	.	TGCAGCGCTGGCCGGGACAGACTCACAGATACGCAGTATTTT	CSAGRDRLTDTQYF
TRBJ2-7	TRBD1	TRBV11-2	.	TGTGCCAGCAGCTTAACGGGACAGGGTACCTACGAGCAGTACTTC	CASSLTGQGTYEQYF
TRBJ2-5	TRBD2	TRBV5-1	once	TGCGCCAGCAGCGGCGGGGGGGCCGGTGAGACCCAGTACTTC	CASSGGGAGETQYF
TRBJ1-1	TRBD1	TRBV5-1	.	TGCGCCAGCAGCCCGAGGACAGGGGGCACGAACACTGAAGCTTTCTTT	CASSPRTGGTNTEAFF